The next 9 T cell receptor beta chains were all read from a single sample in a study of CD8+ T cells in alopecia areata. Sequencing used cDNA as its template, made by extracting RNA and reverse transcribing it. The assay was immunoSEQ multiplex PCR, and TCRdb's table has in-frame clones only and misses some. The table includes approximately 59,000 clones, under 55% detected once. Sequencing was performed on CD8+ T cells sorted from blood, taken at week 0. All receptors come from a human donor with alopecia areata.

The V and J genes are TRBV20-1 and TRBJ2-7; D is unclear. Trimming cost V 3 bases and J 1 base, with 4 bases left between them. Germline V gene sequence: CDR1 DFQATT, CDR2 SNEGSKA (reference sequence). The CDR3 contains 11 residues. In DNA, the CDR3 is TGCAGTGCTAGGGAATCCTACGAGCAGTACTTC. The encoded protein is CSARESYEQYF.

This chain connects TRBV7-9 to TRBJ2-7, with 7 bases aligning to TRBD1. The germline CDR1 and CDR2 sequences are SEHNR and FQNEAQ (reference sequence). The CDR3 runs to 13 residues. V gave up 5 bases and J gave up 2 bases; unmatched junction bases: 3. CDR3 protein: CASSEGQTYEQYF. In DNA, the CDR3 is TGTGCCAGCAGCGAGGGACAGACCTACGAGCAGTACTTC.

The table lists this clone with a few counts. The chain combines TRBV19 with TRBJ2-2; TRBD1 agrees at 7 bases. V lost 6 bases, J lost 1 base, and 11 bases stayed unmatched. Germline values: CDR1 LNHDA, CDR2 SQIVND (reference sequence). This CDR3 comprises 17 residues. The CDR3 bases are TGTGCCAGTAGAGATGATGTGACAGGGTGGAACACCGGGGAGCTGTTTTTT. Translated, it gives CASRDDVTGWNTGELFF.

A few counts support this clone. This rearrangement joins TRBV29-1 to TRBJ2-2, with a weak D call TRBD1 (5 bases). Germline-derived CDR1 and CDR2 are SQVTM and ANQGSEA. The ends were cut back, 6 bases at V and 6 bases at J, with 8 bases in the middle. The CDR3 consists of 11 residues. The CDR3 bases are TGCAGCGTAAGACAGTCCGGGGAGCTGTTTTTT. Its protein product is CSVRQSGELFF.

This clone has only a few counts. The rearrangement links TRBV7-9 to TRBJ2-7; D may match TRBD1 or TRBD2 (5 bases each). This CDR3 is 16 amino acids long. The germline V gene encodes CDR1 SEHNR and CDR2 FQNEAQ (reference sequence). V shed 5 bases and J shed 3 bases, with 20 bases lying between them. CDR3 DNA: TGTGCCAGCAGCCAACAATCCGGGACGTTTAGCTACGAGCAGTACTTC. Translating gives CASSQQSGTFSYEQYF. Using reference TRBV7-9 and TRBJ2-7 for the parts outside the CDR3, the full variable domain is DTGVSQNPRHKITKRGQNVTFRCDPISEHNRLYWYRQTLGQGPEFLTYFQNEAQLEKSRLLSDRFSAERPKGSFSTLEIQRTEQGDSAMYLCASSQQSGTFSYEQYFGPGTRLTVT.

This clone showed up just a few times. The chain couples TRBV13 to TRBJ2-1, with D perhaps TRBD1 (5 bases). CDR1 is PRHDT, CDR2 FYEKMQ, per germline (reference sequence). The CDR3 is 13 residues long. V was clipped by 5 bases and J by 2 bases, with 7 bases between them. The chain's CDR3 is CASSAGTYNEQFF. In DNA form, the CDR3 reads TGTGCCAGCAGCGCAGGGACCTACAATGAGCAGTTCTTC.

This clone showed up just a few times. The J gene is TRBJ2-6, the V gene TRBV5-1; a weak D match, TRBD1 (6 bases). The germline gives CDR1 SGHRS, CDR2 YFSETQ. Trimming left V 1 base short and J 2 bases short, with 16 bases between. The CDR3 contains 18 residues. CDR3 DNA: TGCGCCAGCAGCTTGTTTTCAGGGGCGAAAGCTGGGGCCAACGTCCTGACTTTC. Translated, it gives CASSLFSGAKAGANVLTF.

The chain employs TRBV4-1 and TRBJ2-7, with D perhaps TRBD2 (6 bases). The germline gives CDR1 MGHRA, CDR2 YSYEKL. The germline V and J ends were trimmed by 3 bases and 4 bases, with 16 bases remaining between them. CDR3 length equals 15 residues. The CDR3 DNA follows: TGCGCCAGCAGCCAGCTGGGGTCCGGGGGTTACGAGCAGTACTTC. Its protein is CASSQLGSGGYEQYF.

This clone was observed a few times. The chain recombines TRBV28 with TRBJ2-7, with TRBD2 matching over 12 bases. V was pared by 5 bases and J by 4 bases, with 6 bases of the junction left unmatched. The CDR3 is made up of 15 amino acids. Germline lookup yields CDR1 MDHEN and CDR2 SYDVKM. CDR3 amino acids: CASSPLAGGIYEQYF. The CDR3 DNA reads TGTGCCAGCAGTCCCCTAGCGGGAGGGATTTACGAGCAGTACTTC.